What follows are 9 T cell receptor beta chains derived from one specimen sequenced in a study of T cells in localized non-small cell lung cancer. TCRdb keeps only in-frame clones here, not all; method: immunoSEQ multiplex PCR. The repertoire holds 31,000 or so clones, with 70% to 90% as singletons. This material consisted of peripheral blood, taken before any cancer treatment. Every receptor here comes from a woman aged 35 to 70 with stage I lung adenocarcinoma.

The CDR3 region is CASSKECRVNTEAFF. The CDR3 DNA reads TGTGCCAGCAGCAAAGAATGCAGGGTGAACACTGAAGCTTTCTTT. The chain links TRBV21-1 to TRBJ1-1; the table calls TRBD1, which could not be checked here. TRBV21-1 is assigned pseudogene status. The CDR3 is made up of 15 amino acids.

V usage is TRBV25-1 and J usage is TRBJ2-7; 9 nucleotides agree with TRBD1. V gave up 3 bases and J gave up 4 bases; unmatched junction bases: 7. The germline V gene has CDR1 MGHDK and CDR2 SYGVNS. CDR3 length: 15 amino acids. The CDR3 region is CASSDSGQGTYEQYF. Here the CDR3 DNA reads TGTGCCAGCAGTGATTCAGGACAGGGGACTTACGAGCAGTACTTC.

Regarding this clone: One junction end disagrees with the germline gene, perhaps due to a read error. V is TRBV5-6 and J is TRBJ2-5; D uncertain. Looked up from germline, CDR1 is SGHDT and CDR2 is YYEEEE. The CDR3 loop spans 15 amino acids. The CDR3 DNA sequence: TGTGCCAACAGCTTTAAGGTCGGAATTCAAGAGACCCAGTACTTC. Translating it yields CANSFKVGIQETQYF. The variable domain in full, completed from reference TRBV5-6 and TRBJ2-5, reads DAGVTQSPTHLIKTRGQQVTLRCSPKSGHDTVSWYQQALGQGPQFIFQYYEEEERQRGNFPDRFSGHQFPNYSSELNVNALLLGDSALYLCANSFKVGIQETQYFGPGTRLLVL.

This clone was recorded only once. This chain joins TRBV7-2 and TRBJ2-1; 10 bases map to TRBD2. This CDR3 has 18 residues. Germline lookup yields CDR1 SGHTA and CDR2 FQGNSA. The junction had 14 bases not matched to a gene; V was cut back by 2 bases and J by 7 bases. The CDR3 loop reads CASSLNPSSGGRGNEQFF. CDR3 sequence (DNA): TGTGCCAGCAGCTTAAATCCGTCTAGCGGGGGTAGGGGAAATGAGCAGTTCTTC.

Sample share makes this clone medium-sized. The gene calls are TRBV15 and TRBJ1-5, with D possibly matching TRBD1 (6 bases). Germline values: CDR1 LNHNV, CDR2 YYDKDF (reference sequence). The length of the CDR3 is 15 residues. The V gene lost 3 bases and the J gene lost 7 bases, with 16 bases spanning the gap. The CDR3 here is CATSRYREDKQPQHF. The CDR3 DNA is TGTGCCACCAGCAGGTACAGGGAGGACAAGCAGCCCCAGCATTTT.

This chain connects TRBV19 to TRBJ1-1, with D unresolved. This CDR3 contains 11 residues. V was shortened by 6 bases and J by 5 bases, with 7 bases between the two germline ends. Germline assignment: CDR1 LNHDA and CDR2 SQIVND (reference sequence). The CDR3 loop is CASSPGTEAFF. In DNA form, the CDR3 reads TGTGCCAGTAGCCCCGGGACTGAAGCTTTCTTT.

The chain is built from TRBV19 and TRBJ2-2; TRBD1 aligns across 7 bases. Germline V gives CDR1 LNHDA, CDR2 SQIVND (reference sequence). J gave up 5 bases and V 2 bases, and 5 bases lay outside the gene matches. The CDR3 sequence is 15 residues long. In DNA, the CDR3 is TGTGCCAGTAGTATACTGGCAGGGGGAACCGGGGAGCTGTTTTTT. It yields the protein CASSILAGGTGELFF.

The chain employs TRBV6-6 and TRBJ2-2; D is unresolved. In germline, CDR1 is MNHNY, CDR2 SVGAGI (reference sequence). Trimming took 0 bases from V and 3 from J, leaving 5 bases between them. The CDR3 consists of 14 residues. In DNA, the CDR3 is TGTGCCAGCAGTTACTCCGGGTACACCGGGGAGCTGTTTTTT. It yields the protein CASSYSGYTGELFF.

DNA for the CDR3: TGTGCCAGCAGGTCCGGGACTAGCAGTTTAGAGGAGCTGTTTTTT. This sequence encodes CASRSGTSSLEELFF. The chain is built from TRBV7-3 and TRBJ2-2; 9 nucleotides match TRBD2. The CDR3 loop spans 15 amino acids. The V and J ends lost 6 bases and 10 bases, in that order; junction bases with no gene match: 12. Per the germline V gene, CDR1 is SGHTA and CDR2 is FQGTGA.